This T cell receptor (beta chain) derives from a study of T cell responses to AZD1222 COVID-19 vaccine. For the study at large: Second-dose groups at about 4 or about 12 weeks were pooled. Notes on the study in general: Unmutated regions of variants are reportedly targeted by nearly half of spike-specific TCRs. Spike-specific TCR breadth and depth both grew after two AZD1222 doses. None of the repertoires were sampled until the peak T cell response had passed.

V was cut by 3 bases and J by 3 bases, with 14 bases left in between. The CDR3 has 15 amino acids. CDR1 MNHNS and CDR2 SASEGT come from the germline V gene. Profiling relied on immunoSEQ multiplex PCR, and the TCRdb table lists in-frame clones only, not all of them. This sample carries under 150,000 clones, 70% to 90% of them seen once, and the ten largest clones take approximately 1.7%. This clone came up once. Antigen: not known. The receptor was isolated from an adult in good health. This sample comprised peripheral blood, obtained on day 0 of AZD1222 vaccination. The chain carries TRBV6-1 and TRBJ1-1; D is possibly TRBD1 (5 bases). The CDR3 spells CASSDTGNGDTEAFF. The CDR3 bases are TGTGCCAGCAGTGATACAGGAAATGGGGACACTGAAGCTTTCTTT.